The clone carrying this T cell receptor beta chain showed up many times. Its antigen is unknown. The sample comes from a study of T-cell memory formation after mild COVID-19. Study as a whole: Largely, the TCR clusters proved donor specific.

The germline V gene encodes CDR1 SGHAT and CDR2 FQDESV (reference sequence). The CDR3 covers 14 residues. The V and J ends lost 2 bases and 1 base, in that order; junction bases with no gene match: 1. The 5'RACE method, run with constant-segment primers, produced TCR alpha and TCR beta cDNA libraries (carrying sample barcodes and UMIs). Each CDR3 protein is one row after TCRdb ran MiXCR on the 5' RACE reads. The data hold 150,000 to 200,000 distinct CDR3 sequences, with 16% observed a single time. Study-wide findings and caveats: CD4+ contracting clones lay mainly in CM and EM, CD8+ ones in EMRA.

This chain links TRBV11-1 with TRBJ1-1; TRBD1 aligns across 7 bases. The TCR originated in an adult woman who had mild COVID-19 (a few samples of this study predate the infection). Cell type and time point are not known. Specimen: PBMCs or a T cell subset sorted from them (not recorded which). CDR3 protein: CASSLSGGNTEAFF. CDR3 sequence (DNA): TGTGCCAGCAGCTTATCAGGGGGGAACACTGAAGCTTTCTTT.